This T cell receptor (beta chain) was documented in a study of shared clonotypes between healthy human individuals. Study summary: Those who served as donors were a couple of women and a few men between the ages of 18 and 49. Whole-study findings and limits: Naive CD4 clonotypes overlapped across a handful of donors at about 5%. Larger richness was generally estimated for naive than memory subsets. Enrolling few donors narrowed the genetic and exposure-history diversity that was represented.

Sequenced by immunoSEQ multiplex PCR; TCRdb stores in-frame clones only, minus some. There are approximately 1.5 million clones in the sample; 98% occur only once, and 0.36% lies in the top ten. The CDR3 runs 16 residues. Germline lookup yields CDR1 KGHSH and CDR2 LQKENI. The V end was cut by 3 bases, the J end by 5 bases, with 16 bases between. As concerns this clone: Its antigen is unknown.

The material sequenced was naive CD4+ T cells sorted from blood. Subset indicated: CD45RA+ positively selected. This TCR derives from a man in his thirties or forties in good health. The chain joins TRBV18 to TRBJ2-2; TRBD2 is a possible D gene (5 bases). CDR3 sequence reads: CASSPRIARRTGELFF. CDR3 coding DNA: TGTGCCAGCTCACCCCGGATAGCGAGGCGGACCGGGGAGCTGTTTTTT.